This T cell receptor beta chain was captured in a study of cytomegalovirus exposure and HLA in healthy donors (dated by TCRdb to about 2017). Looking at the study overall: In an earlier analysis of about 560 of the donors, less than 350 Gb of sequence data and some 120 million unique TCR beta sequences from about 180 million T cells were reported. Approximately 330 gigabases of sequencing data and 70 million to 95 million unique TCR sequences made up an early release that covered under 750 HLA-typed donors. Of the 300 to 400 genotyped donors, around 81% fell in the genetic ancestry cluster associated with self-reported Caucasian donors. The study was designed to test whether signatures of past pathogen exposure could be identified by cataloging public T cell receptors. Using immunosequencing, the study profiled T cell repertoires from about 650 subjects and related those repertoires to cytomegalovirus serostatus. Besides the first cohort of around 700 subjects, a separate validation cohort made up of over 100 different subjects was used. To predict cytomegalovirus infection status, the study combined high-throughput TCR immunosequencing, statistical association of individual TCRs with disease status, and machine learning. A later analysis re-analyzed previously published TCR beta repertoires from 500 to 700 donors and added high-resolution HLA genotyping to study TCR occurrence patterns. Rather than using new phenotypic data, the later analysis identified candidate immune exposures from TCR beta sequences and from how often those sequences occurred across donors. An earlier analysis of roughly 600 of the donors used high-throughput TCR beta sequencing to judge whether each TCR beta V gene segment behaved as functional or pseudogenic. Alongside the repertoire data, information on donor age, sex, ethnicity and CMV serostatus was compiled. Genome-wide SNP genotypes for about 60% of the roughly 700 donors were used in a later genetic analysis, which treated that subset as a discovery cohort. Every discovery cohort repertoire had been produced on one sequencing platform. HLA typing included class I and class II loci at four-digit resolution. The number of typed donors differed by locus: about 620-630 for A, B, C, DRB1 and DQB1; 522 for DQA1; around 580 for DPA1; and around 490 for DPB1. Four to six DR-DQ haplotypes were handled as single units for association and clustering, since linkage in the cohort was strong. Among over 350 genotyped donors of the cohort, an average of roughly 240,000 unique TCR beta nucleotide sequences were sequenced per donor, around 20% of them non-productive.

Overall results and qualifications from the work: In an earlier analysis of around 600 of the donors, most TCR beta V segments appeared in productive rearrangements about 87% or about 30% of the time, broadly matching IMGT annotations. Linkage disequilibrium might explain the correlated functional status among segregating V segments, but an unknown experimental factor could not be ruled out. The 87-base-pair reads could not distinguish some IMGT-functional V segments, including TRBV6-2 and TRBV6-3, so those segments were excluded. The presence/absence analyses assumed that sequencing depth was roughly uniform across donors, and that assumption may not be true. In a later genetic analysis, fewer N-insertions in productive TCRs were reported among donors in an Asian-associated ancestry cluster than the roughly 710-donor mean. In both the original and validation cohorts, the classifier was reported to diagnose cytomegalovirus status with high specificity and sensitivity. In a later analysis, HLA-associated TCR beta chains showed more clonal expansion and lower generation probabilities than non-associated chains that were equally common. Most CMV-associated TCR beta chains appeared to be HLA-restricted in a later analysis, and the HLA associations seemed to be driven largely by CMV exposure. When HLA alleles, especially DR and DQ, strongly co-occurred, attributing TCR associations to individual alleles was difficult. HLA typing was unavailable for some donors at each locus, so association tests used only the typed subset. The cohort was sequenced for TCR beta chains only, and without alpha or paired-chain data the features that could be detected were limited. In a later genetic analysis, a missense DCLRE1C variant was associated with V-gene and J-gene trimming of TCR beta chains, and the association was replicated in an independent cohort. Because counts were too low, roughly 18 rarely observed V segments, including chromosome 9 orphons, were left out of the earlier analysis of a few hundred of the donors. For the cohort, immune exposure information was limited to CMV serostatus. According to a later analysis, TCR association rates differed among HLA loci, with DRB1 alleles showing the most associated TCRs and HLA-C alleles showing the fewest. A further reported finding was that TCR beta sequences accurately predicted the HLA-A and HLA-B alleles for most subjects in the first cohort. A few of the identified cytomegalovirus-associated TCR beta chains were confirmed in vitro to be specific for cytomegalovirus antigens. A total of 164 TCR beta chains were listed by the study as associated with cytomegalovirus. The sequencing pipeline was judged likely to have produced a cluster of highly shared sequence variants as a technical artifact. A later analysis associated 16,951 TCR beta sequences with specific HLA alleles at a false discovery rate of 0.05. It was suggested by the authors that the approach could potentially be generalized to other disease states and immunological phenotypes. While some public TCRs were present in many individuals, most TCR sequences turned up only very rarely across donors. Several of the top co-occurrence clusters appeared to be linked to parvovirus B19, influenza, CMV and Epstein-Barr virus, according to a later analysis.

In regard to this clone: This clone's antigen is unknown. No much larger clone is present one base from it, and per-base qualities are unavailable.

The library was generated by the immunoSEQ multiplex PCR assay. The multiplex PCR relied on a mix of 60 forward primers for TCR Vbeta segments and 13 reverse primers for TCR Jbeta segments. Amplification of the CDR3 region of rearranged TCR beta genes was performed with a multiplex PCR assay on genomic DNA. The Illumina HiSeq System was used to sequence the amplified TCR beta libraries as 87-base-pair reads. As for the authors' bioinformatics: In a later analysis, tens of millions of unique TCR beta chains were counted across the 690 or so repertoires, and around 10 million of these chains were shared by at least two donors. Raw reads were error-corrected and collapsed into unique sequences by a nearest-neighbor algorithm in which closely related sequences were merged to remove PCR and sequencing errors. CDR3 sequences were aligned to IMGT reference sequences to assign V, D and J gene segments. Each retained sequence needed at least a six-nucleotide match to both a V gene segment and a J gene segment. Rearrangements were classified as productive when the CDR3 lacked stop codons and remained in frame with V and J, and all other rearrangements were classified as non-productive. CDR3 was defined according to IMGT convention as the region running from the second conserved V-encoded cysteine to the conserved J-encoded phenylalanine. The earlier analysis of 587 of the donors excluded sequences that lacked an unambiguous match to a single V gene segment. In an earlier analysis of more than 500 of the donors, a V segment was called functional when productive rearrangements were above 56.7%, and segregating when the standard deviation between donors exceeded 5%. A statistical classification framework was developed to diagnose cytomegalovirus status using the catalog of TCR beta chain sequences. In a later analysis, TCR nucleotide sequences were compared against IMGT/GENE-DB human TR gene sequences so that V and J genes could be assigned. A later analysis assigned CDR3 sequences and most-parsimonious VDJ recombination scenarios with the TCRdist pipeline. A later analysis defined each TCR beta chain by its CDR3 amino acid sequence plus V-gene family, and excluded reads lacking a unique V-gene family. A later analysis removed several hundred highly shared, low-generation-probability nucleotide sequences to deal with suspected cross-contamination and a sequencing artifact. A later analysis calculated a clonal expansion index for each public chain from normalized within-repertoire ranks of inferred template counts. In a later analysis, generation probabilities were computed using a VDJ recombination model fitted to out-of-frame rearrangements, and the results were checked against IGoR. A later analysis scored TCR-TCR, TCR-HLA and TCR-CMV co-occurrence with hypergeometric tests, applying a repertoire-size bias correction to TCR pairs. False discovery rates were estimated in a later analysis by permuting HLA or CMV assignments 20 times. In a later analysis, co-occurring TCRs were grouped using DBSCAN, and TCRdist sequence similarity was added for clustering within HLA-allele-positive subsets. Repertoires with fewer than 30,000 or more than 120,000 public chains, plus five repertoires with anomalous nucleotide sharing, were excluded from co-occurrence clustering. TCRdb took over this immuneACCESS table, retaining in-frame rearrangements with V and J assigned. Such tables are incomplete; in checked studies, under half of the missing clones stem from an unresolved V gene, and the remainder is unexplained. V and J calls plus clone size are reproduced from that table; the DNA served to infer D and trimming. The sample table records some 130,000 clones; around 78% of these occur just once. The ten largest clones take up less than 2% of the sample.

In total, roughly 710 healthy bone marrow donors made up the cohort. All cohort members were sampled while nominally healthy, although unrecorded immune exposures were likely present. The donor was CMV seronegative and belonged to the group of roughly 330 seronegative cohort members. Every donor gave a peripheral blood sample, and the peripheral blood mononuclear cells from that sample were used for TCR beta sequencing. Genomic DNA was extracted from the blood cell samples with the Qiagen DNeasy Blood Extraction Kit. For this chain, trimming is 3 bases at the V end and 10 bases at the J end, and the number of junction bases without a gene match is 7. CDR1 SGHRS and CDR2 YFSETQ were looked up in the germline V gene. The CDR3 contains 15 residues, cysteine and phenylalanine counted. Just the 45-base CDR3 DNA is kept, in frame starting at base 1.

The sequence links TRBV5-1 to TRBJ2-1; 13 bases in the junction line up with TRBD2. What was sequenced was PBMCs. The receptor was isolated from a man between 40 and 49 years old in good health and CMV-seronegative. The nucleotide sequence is TGCGCCAGCAGCTCCCAACTAGCGGGGGGGGGAGAGCAGTTCTTC. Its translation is CASSSQLAGGGEQFF.